This entry features one T cell receptor (beta chain) sequence. Its antigen remains unknown. The data were taken from a study of cytomegalovirus exposure and HLA in healthy donors. The study's findings and limits: The authors enumerated under 200 TCR beta chains as linked to cytomegalovirus.

Germline V CDR1 and CDR2: LNHDA, SQIVND (reference sequence). Trimming took 7 bases from V and 0 from J, leaving 9 bases between them. This CDR3 contains 13 residues. The protocol was immunoSEQ multiplex PCR, while the TCRdb copy is restricted to in-frame clones and leaves out a portion. The sample has hundreds of thousands of clones, approximately 86% seen once. This sequence joins TRBV19 and TRBJ1-1; no firm D call. The source of this sequence is a young woman in good health and CMV-seropositive. The sequencing input was PBMCs. In DNA form, the CDR3 reads TGTGCCAGTACCTTGACTTTGAACACTGAAGCTTTCTTT. Amino acid sequence: CASTLTLNTEAFF. Variable domain in full (rest from reference TRBV19 and TRBJ1-1): DGGITQSPKYLFRKEGQNVTLSCEQNLNHDAMYWYRQDPGQGLRLIYYSQIVNDFQKGDIAEGYSVSREKKESFPLTVTSAQKNPTAFYLCASTLTLNTEAFFGQGTRLTVV.